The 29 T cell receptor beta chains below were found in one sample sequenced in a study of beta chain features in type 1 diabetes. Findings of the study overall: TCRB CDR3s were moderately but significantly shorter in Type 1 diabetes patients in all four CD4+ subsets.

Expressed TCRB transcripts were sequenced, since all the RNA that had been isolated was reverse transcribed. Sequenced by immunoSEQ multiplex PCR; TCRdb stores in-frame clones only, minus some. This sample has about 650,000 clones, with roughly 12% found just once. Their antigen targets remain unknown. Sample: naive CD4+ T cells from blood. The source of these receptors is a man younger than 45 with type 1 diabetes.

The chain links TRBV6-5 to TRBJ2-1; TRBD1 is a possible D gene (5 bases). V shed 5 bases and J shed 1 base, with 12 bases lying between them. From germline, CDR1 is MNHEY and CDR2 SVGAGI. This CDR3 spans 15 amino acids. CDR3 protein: CASSGFRVSYNEQFF. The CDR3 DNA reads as TGTGCCAGCAGTGGTTTCAGGGTATCCTACAATGAGCAGTTCTTC.

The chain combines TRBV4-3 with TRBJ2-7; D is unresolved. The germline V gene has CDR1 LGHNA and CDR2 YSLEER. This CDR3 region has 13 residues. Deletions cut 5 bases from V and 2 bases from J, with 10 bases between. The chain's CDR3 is CASSVDRTYEQYF. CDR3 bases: TGCGCCAGCAGCGTGGACCGGACCTACGAGCAGTACTTC.

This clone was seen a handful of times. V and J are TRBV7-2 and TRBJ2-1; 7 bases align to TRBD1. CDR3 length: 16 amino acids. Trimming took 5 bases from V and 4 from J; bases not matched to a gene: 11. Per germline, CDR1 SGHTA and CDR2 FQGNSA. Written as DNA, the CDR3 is TGTGCCAGCAGCGCAAGACAGGGTTCAGCGTACAATGAGCAGTTCTTC. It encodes CASSARQGSAYNEQFF.

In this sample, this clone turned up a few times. This CDR3 reads CASSLSDHQPQHF. Here the CDR3 DNA reads TGTGCCAGCAGCTTATCAGACCATCAGCCCCAGCATTTT. V and J are TRBV11-2 and TRBJ1-5; D not certain. CDR1 is SGHAT and CDR2 is FQNNGV in the germline V gene. Trimming shortened V by 2 bases and J by 5 bases, and 7 bases separated the two germline ends. The CDR3 totals 13 residues.

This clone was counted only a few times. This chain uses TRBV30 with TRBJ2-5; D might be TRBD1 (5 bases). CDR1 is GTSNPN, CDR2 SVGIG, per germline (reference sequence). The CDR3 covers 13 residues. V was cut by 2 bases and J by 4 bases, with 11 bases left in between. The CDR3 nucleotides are TGTGCCTGGAGTAAGACAGATACAGAGACCCAGTACTTC. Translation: CAWSKTDTETQYF.

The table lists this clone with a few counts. The CDR3 loop is CASSLVGDKDNQPQHF. For the CDR3, the DNA is TGTGCCAGCAGCTTGGTGGGGGACAAGGACAATCAGCCCCAGCATTTT. V and J are TRBV5-6 and TRBJ1-5; D may be TRBD1 (6 bases). Germline V gene sequence: CDR1 SGHDT, CDR2 YYEEEE. This CDR3 comprises 16 residues. Trimming took 0 bases from V and 3 from J, leaving 13 bases between them.

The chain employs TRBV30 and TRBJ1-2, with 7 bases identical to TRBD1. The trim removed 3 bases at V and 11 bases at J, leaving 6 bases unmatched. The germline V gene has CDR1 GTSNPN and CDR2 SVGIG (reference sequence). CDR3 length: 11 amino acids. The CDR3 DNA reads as TGTGCCTGGAGCGTGGGACAGCGATACACCTTC. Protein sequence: CAWSVGQRYTF. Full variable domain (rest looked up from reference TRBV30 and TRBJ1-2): SQTIHQWPATLVQPVGSPLSLECTVEGTSNPNLYWYRQAAGRGLQLLFYSVGIGQISSEVPQNLSASRPQDRQFILSSKKLLLSDSGFYLCAWSVGQRYTFGSGTRLTVV.

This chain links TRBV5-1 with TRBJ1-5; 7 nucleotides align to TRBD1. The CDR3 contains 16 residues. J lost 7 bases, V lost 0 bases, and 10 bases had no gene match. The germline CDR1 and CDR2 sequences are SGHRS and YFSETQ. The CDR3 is CASSLGVTGMGQPQHF. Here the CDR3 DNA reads TGCGCCAGCAGCTTGGGGGTGACAGGGATGGGCCAGCCCCAGCATTTT.

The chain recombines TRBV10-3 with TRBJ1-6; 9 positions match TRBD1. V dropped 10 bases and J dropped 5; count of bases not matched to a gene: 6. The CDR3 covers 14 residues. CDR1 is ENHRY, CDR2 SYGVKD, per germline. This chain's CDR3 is CASRTGANNSPLHF. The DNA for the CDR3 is TGTGCCAGCCGGACAGGGGCTAATAATTCACCCCTCCACTTT.

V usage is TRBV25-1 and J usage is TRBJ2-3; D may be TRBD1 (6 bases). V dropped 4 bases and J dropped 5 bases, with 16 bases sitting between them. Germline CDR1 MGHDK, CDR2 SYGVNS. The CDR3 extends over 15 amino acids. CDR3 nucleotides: TGTGCCAGCAGTGCAGGGGCGCGGGTGAGAGATACGCAGTATTTT. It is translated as CASSAGARVRDTQYF.

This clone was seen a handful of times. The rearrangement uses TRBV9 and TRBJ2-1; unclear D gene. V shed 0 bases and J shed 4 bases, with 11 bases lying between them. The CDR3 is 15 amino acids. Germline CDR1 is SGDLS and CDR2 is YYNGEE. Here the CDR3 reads CASSVELYGYNEQFF. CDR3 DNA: TGTGCCAGCAGCGTAGAATTGTATGGGTACAATGAGCAGTTCTTC.

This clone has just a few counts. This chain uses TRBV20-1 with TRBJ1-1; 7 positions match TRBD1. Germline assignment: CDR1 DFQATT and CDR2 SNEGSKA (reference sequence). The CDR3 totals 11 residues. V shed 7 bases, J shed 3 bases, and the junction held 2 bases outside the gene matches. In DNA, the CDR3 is TGCAGTGTTGACAGGGACACTGAAGCTTTCTTT. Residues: CSVDRDTEAFF.

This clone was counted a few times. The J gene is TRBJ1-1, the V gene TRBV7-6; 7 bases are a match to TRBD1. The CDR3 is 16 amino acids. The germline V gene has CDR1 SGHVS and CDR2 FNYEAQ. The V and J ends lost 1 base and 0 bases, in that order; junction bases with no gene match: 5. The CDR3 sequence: CASSLVQGGMNTEAFF. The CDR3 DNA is TGTGCCAGCAGCTTAGTGCAGGGGGGTATGAACACTGAAGCTTTCTTT.

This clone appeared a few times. CDR3 coding DNA: TGTGCCAGCAGCCAAGATATATTGGGCGGCGGGCCTTTGAGAGAGACCCAGTACTTC. This gives the protein CASSQDILGGGPLRETQYF. This sequence joins TRBV14 and TRBJ2-5, with TRBD2 as a possible D gene (5 bases). V was shortened by 0 bases and J by 4 bases, with 24 bases between the two germline ends. Germline V gene data show CDR1 as SGHDN and CDR2 as FVKESK. CDR3 length: 19 amino acids.

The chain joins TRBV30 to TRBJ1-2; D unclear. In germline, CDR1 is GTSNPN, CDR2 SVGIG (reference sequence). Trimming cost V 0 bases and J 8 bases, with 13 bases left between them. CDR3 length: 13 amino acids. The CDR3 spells CAWSVGIRSGYTF. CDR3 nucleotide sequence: TGTGCCTGGAGTGTGGGTATTCGGAGCGGCTACACCTTC. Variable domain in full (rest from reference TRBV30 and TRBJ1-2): SQTIHQWPATLVQPVGSPLSLECTVEGTSNPNLYWYRQAAGRGLQLLFYSVGIGQISSEVPQNLSASRPQDRQFILSSKKLLLSDSGFYLCAWSVGIRSGYTFGSGTRLTVV.

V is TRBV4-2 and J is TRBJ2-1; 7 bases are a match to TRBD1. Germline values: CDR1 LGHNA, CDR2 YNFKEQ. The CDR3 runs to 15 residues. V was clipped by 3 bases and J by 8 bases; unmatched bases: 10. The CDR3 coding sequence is TGTGCCAGCAGCCAGGAGTCACAGGGGACGGATGAGCAGTTCTTC. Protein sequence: CASSQESQGTDEQFF.

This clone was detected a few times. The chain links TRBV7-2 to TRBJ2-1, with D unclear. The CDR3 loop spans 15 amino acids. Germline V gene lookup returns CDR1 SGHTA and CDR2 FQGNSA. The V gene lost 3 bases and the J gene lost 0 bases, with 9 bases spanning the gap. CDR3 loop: CASSFGTLSYNEQFF. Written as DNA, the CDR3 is TGTGCCAGCAGCTTCGGTACCCTCTCCTACAATGAGCAGTTCTTC.

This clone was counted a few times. The DNA of the CDR3 is TGTGCCAGCTCCCCGGGACAGGGGGCCGGTGAGCAGTTCTTC. The encoded protein is CASSPGQGAGEQFF. The chain joins TRBV18 to TRBJ2-1, with 12 bases aligning to TRBD1. CDR1 is KGHSH, CDR2 LQKENI, per germline. With 6 bases clipped from V and 9 bases from J, the junction kept 6 bases outside the gene matches. This CDR3 region has 14 residues.

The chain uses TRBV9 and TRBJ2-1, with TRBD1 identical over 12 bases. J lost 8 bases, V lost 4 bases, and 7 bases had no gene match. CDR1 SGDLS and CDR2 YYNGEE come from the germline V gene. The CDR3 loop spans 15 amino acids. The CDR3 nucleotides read TGTGCCAGCAGCCCTCGGGACAGGGGGCATGATGAGCAGTTCTTC. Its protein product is CASSPRDRGHDEQFF.

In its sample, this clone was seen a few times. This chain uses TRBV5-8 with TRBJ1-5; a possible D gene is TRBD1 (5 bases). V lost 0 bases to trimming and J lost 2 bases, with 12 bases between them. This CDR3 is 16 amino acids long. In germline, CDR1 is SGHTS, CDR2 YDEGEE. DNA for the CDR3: TGTGCCAGCAGCTTGGATGTGGGGGTGGGCAATCAGCCCCAGCATTTT. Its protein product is CASSLDVGVGNQPQHF.

CDR3 loop: CASSPYTSGGYEQYF. CDR3 DNA sequence: TGTGCCAGCAGCCCCTATACCAGCGGGGGGTACGAGCAGTACTTC. The J gene is TRBJ2-7, the V gene TRBV6-5; the match to TRBD2 covers 9 bases. From germline, CDR1 is MNHEY and CDR2 SVGAGI. Trimming removed 6 bases from V and 4 bases from J; junction bases left unmatched: 10. The CDR3 runs 15 residues.

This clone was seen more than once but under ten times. The CDR3 DNA is TGTGCCAGCAGCTTCCTCCACGGGACAGGATTCTACGAGCAGTACTTC. This sequence encodes CASSFLHGTGFYEQYF. This chain connects TRBV7-2 to TRBJ2-7; the match to TRBD1 covers 8 bases. The germline V gene has CDR1 SGHTA and CDR2 FQGNSA. CDR3 size: 16 residues. Unmatched junction bases numbered 10, after V lost 3 bases and J lost 3 bases. Full variable domain (outside the CDR3, taken from reference TRBV7-2 and TRBJ2-7): GAGVSQSPSNKVTEKGKDVELRCDPISGHTALYWYRQSLGQGLEFLIYFQGNSAPDKSGLPSDRFSAERTGGSVSTLTIQRTQQEDSAVYLCASSFLHGTGFYEQYFGPGTRLTVT.

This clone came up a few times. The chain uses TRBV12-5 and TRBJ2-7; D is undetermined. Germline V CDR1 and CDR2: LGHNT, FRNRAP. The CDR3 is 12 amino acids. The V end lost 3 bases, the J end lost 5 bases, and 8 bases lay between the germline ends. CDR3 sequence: CASGFSRDEQYF. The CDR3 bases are TGTGCTAGTGGTTTCAGCCGGGACGAGCAGTACTTC.

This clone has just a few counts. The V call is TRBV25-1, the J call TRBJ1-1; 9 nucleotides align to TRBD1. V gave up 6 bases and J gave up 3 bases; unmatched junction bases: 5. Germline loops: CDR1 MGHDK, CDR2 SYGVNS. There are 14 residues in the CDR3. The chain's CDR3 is CASRGQGGDTEAFF. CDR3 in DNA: TGTGCCAGCAGGGGACAGGGTGGTGACACTGAAGCTTTCTTT.

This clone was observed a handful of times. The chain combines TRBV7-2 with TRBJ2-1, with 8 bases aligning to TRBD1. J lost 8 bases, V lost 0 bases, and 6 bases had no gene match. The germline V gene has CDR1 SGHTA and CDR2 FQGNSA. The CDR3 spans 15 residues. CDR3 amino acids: CASSLAQGALYEQFF. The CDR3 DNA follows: TGTGCCAGCAGCTTAGCGCAGGGGGCATTGTATGAGCAGTTCTTC.

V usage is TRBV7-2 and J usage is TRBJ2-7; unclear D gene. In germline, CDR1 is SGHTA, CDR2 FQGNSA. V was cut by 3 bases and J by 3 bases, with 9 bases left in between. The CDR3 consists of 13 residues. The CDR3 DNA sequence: TGTGCCAGCAGCTTCAAGGACCTCTACGAGCAGTACTTC. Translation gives CASSFKDLYEQYF.

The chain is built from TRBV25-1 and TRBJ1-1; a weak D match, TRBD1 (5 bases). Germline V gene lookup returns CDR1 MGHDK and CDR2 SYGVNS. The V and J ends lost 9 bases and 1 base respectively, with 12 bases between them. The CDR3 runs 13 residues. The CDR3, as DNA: TGTGCCAGTTCCCCGGGGCCGAACACTGAAGCTTTCTTT. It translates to CASSPGPNTEAFF. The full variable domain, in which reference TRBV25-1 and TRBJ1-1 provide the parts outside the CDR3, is EADIYQTPRYLVIGTGKKITLECSQTMGHDKMYWYQQDPGMELHLIHYSYGVNSTEKGDLSSESTVSRIRTEHFPLTLESARPSHTSQYLCASSPGPNTEAFFGQGTRLTVV.

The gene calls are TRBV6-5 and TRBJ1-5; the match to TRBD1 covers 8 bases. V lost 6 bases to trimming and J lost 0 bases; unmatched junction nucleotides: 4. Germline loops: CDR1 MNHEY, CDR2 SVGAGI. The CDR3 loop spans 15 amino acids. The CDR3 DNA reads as TGTGCCAGCAGCACAGGGGGATATAGCAATCAGCCCCAGCATTTT. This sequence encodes CASSTGGYSNQPQHF.

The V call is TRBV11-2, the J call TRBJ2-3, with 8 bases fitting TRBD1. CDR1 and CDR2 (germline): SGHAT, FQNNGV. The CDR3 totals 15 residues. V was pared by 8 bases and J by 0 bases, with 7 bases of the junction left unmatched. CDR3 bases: TGTGCCAGCGGAGTGGACAGGGCCAGCACAGATACGCAGTATTTT. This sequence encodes CASGVDRASTDTQYF.